Given below is one T cell receptor beta chain in context. This sample stems from a study of T cell changes during pregnancy in multiple sclerosis. Profiling relied on immunoSEQ multiplex PCR, and the TCRdb table lists in-frame clones only, not all of them. The sample includes about 100,000 clones, approximately 94% seen only once; the top ten take around 0.9%. The CDR3 spans 13 residues. V lost 5 bases and J lost 5; bases outside the gene matches: 4. Germline CDR1 SEHNR, CDR2 FQNEAQ (reference sequence). The sample in question was peripheral blood, obtained before pregnancy. The chain is built from TRBV7-9 and TRBJ2-7; 9 positions agree with TRBD1. This receptor was obtained from a female donor with multiple sclerosis, enrolled in a pregnancy study. This CDR3 reads CASSRDRDDEQYF. CDR3 bases: TGTGCCAGCAGCCGGGACAGGGACGACGAGCAGTACTTC.